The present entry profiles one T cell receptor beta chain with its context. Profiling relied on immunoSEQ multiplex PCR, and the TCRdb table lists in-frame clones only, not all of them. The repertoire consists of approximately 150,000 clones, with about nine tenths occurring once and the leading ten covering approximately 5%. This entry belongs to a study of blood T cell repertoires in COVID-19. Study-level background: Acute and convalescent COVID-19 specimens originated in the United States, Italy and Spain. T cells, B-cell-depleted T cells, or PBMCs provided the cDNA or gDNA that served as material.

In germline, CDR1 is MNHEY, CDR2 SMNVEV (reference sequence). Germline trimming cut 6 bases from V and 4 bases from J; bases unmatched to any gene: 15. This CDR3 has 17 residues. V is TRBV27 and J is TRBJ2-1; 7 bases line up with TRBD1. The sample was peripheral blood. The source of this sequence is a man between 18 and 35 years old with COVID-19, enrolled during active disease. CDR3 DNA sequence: TGTGCCAGCAGCCCCTCCTCAGACAGGGTGGGTTACAATGAGCAGTTCTTC. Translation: CASSPSSDRVGYNEQFF.